In this sample, the clone carrying this T cell receptor (beta chain) turned up many times. Its target is unknown. This entry is derived from a study of identical twins. General study results and limits: Conclusions were drawn cross-sectionally by statistical analysis, without following the same donors.

The CDR3 runs 15 residues. The germline V gene has CDR1 SGHVS and CDR2 FNYEAQ. V lost 5 bases and J lost 3, with 16 bases in between. From the 5' RACE reads, TCRdb called clonotypes with MiXCR, one entry per CDR3 protein. Of around 250,000 distinct CDR3 sequences listed, around 6.5% are singletons. These data are also associated with another study on T cells expressing NK-cell markers. This second study notes: Most of the eight sequenced donors tested HCMV-seropositive; one tested seronegative. Several experiments added an anti-gamma-delta TCR antibody to sort only alpha-beta TCR T cells.

The chain combines TRBV7-6 with TRBJ1-1; D unresolved. Sample: CD8+ T cells sorted from blood. This TCR was sampled from a woman younger than 30 in good health. The CDR3 DNA sequence: TGTGCCAGCAGCCCGGTAGGAGGGTCAGACACTGAAGCTTTCTTT. Residues: CASSPVGGSDTEAFF. Together with reference TRBV7-6 and TRBJ1-1, the CDR3 gives the full variable domain: GAGVSQSPRYKVTKRGQDVALRCDPISGHVSLYWYRQALGQGPEFLTYFNYEAQQDKSGLPNDRFSAERPEGSISTLTIQRTEQRDSAMYRCASSPVGGSDTEAFFGQGTRLTVV.